A selection of T cell receptor beta chains follows, all from one sample in a study of T cell responses to AZD1222 COVID-19 vaccine. Measured with immunoSEQ multiplex PCR; TCRdb has only the in-frame clones, and not every one. The sample carries 150,000 to 200,000 clones, over 85% recorded once. Sample: peripheral blood, taken 28 days after the second dose of the MenACWY control vaccine. These receptor sequences come from an adult who received the MenACWY meningococcal vaccine as a control. The CDR3 runs from the conserved cysteine through the conserved F or W. The D gene is left open where the match is weak. Not every row has a clone size; where given, it reads once, few, many or a size class.

TGTGCCAGCACCCGGACAGGGTCCAAAGCTTTCTTT	CASTRTGSKAFF	TRBV12-3/TRBV12-4	.	TRBJ1-1	TRBD1
TGTGCCAGCAGCTTGGGGCTTACAGGGGATTCACCCCTCCACTTT	CASSLGLTGDSPLHF	TRBV11-3	.	TRBJ1-6	TRBD1
TGTGCCAGCAGTGAAATTGGACATATAGGCTACACCTTC	CASSEIGHIGYTF	TRBV6-1	.	TRBJ1-2	.
TGCGCCAGCAGCCAAGTGCCGACAGGGAGGGTAGAGACCCAGTACTTC	CASSQVPTGRVETQYF	TRBV4-1	.	TRBJ2-5	.
TGTGCCAGCAGTGGGCGGCAGAATAATTCACCCCTCCACTTT	CASSGRQNNSPLHF	TRBV25-1	.	TRBJ1-6	.
TGTGCCAGTAGTTCCAGGGCCTACGAAGCTTTCTTT	CASSSRAYEAFF	TRBV19	.	TRBJ1-1	.
TGTGCCAGCAGCCAAGATTCCGCGCGCCACAATGAGCAGTTCTTC	CASSQDSARHNEQFF	TRBV14	.	TRBJ2-1	.
TGTGCCAGCAGCCGGTTGGGCACTGAAGCTTTCTTT	CASSRLGTEAFF	TRBV3-1/TRBV3-2	.	TRBJ1-1	.
TGCGCCAGCAGCCAAGATCGCAGAGGGGCGTCCTACGAGCAGTACTTC	CASSQDRRGASYEQYF	TRBV4-3	.	TRBJ2-7	.
TGTGCCAGCAGCCAAGAAGGGAAGGAGACCCAGTACTTC	CASSQEGKETQYF	TRBV4-2	.	TRBJ2-5	.
TGTGCCAGTAGTCCCTCGAGCCTTAGGACAGATACGCAGTATTTT	CASSPSSLRTDTQYF	TRBV19	once	TRBJ2-3	.
TGTGCCAGCAGCTTGGCCAGCGGGGGGGGTCTCTACAATGAGCAGTTCTTC	CASSLASGGGLYNEQFF	TRBV5-4	.	TRBJ2-1	TRBD2
TGTGCCAGCAGCTTGACTAGCGGGAGTTCGAGCAATGAGCAGTTCTTC	CASSLTSGSSSNEQFF	TRBV11-3	.	TRBJ2-1	TRBD2
TGCGCCAGCAGCTTGGCGGGGGTTGAGGGCTACACCTTC	CASSLAGVEGYTF	TRBV5-1	.	TRBJ1-2	.
TGTGCCAGCACCTCGCCGGGACAGGGCAACTATGGCTACACCTTC	CASTSPGQGNYGYTF	TRBV28	few	TRBJ1-2	TRBD1
TGTGCCACCAGCAGAGAAGTCCGGGCTAGCGGGAGAAGGAATGAGCAGTTCTTC	CATSREVRASGRRNEQFF	TRBV15	.	TRBJ2-1	TRBD2
TGTGCCATCAGTGAGGACTTCGCCAGGGAGATGAACACTGAAGCTTTCTTT	CAISEDFAREMNTEAFF	TRBV10-3	.	TRBJ1-1	.
TGTGCCACCCGTGGGGGGGCTAACTATGGCTACACCTTC	CATRGGANYGYTF	TRBV27	.	TRBJ1-2	.
TGTGCCAGCAGCCAAGCGTCCCCAGGGGGGCACTATGGCTACACCTTC	CASSQASPGGHYGYTF	TRBV3-1/TRBV3-2	.	TRBJ1-2	TRBD1
TGTGCCAGCAGCTTAGAATACCGTTCTGAAGCTTTCTTT	CASSLEYRSEAFF	TRBV7-6	once	TRBJ1-1	.